This section outlines one TCR beta chain sequence together with its context. V lost 4 bases and J lost 5; bases outside the gene matches: 13. This CDR3 is 17 amino acids long. Germline CDR1 reads KGHSH; CDR2 reads LQKENI. The record originates from a study of blood T cell repertoires in COVID-19. Study details: Donors in the United States, Italy and Spain gave samples during acute or convalescent COVID-19. Nucleic acid was either cDNA or gDNA, and it came from T cells, B-cell-depleted T cells, or PBMCs.

Generated by immunoSEQ multiplex PCR, the TCRdb table keeps only in-frame clones and is missing some. Of fewer than 450,000 clones listed, about 90% are singletons. The genes are TRBV18 and TRBJ2-2; TRBD1 agrees at 7 bases. Sequencing input: peripheral blood. This receptor was taken from a woman between 18 and 30 years old who had recovered from COVID-19. The CDR3 sequence is CASSRDSLRRRTGELFF. The CDR3 region has the DNA TGTGCCAGCTCACGGGACAGTCTCCGTCGGAGGACCGGGGAGCTGTTTTTT. The full variable domain, with the rest looked up from reference TRBV18 and TRBJ2-2, is NAGVMQNPRHLVRRRGQEARLRCSPMKGHSHVYWYRQLPEEGLKFMVYLQKENIIDESGMPKERFSAEFPKEGPSILRIQQVVRGDSAAYFCASSRDSLRRRTGELFFGEGSRLTVL.